This T cell receptor (beta chain) originates from a study of blood T cell repertoires in COVID-19. At the level of the study: Samples came from the United States, Italy and Spain, spanning acute and convalescent COVID-19. Nucleic acid was either cDNA or gDNA, and it came from T cells, B-cell-depleted T cells, or PBMCs.

Per the original methods: Nucleated cell number was recorded as an estimate derived from reference gene primer amplification. Profiling relied on immunoSEQ multiplex PCR, and the TCRdb table lists in-frame clones only, not all of them. V, J and clone size reflect that table, while D and trimming were determined from the DNA. Among roughly 90,000 clones listed, approximately 83% were seen once. The V segment lost 4 bases and the J segment 2 bases; nucleotides outside the gene matches: 1. The CDR3 consists of 13 residues. Input material: peripheral blood. The receptor was derived from a woman older than 75 with active or convalescent COVID-19. The chain joins TRBV23-1 to TRBJ2-5; 7 nucleotides line up with TRBD2. TRBV23-1 is flagged as an ORF with uncertain function. CDR3 region: CASSLGLQETQYF. The CDR3, as DNA: TGCGCCAGCAGTCTGGGACTACAAGAGACCCAGTACTTC.